This T cell receptor (beta chain) was recovered during a study of Ad26.COV2.S vaccination and SARS-CoV-2 variants. Study results and limitations: Considerable breadth of spike-specific CD8+ and CD4+ T cell responses has reportedly been documented following vaccination.

With 7 bases clipped from V and 0 bases from J, the junction kept 3 bases outside the gene matches. This CDR3 comprises 14 residues. Germline lookup yields CDR1 MNHEY and CDR2 SMNVEV (reference sequence). Profiling relied on immunoSEQ multiplex PCR, and the TCRdb table lists in-frame clones only, not all of them. The sample has about 370,000 clones, about 91% seen once. Treatment given: 15 to 20 received Ad26.COV2.S at low or high dose, single or two shots; about 5 received placebo; per-sample allocation not given. Sampling occurred on day 63 after the first vaccine or placebo injection. In Boston, the donor was an adult between 18-55 years of age. Immunization relied on an Ad26 vector, which expressed Wuhan-strain SARS-CoV-2 spike. This clone has a handful of counts. What it recognizes is unknown.

The input for sequencing was peripheral blood, taken in a trial of Ad26.COV2.S vaccine versus placebo. This chain joins TRBV27 and TRBJ1-3; 7 nucleotides match TRBD1. The sequence was obtained from a person between 18 and 60 years old who received the Ad26.COV2.S COVID-19 vaccine or a placebo. The CDR3 DNA reads TGTGCCAGCAAAAGGGGGCGCTCTGGAAACACCATATATTTT. Its protein product is CASKRGRSGNTIYF.